This TCR beta chain came from a study of PD-L1 blockade in urothelial cancer. The CDR3 runs 16 residues. CDR1 and CDR2 (germline): MDHEN, SYDVKM. V was pared by 7 bases and J by 6 bases, with 13 bases of the junction left unmatched. The time point was: pretreatment peripheral blood. Into every PCR, synthetic TCR analog templates were spiked. Data came from immunoSEQ multiplex PCR; TCRdb stores just in-frame clones and leaves some out. The sample yields 70,000 to 75,000 clones, 90% seen once. The sequencing here drew on PBMCs, taken around atezolizumab (anti-PD-L1) treatment. The source is a man aged 65 to 79 with urothelial cancer. The chain employs TRBV28 and TRBJ2-2; TRBD1 matches 8 bases. CDR3 nucleotide sequence: TGTGCCAGCATACTCTCCGGGACAGGTTTTGCCGGGGAGCTGTTTTTT. It is translated as CASILSGTGFAGELFF.